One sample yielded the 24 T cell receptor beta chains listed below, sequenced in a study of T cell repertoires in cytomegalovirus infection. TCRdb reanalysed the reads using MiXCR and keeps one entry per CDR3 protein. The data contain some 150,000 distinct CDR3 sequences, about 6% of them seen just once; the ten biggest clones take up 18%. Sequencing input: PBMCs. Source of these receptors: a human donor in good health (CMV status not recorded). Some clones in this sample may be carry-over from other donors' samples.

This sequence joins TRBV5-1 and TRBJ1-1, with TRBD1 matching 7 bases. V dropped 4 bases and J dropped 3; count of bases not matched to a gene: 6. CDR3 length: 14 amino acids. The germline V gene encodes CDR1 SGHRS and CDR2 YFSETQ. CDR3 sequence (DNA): TGCGCCAGCAGCCTCGGAGGGGGCCACACTGAAGCTTTCTTT. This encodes CASSLGGGHTEAFF.

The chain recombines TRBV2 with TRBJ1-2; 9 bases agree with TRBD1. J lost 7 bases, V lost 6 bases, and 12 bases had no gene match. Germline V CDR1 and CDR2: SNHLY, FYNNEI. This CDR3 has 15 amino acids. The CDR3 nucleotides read TGTGCCAGCAGCGCGGCCCGAGGGACAGGGAGTGGCTACACCTTC. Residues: CASSAARGTGSGYTF.

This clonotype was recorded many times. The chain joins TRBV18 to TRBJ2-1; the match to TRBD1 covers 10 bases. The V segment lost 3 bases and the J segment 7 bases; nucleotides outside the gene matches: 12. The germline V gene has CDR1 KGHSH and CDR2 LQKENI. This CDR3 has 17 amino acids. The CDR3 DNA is TGTGCCAGCTCACCCCCTCCCGACAGGGGGCAGATGAATGAGCAGTTCTTC. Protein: CASSPPPDRGQMNEQFF. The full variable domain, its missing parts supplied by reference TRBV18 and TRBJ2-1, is NAGVMQNPRHLVRRRGQEARLRCSPMKGHSHVYWYRQLPEEGLKFMVYLQKENIIDESGMPKERFSAEFPKEGPSILRIQQVVRGDSAAYFCASSPPPDRGQMNEQFFGPGTRLTVL.

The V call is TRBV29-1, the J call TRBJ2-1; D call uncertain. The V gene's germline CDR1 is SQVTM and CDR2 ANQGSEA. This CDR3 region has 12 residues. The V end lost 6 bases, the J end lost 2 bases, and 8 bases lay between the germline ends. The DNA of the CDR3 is TGCAGCGTCCCAGTCACCTACAATGAGCAGTTCTTC. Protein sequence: CSVPVTYNEQFF.

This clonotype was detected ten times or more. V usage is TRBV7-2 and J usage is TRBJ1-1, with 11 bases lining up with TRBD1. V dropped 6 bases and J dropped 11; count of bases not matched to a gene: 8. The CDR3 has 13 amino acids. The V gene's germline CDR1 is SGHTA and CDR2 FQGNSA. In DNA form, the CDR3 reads TGTGCCAGCAGACCCGGACAGGGGGCTCGGGCTTTCTTT. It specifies CASRPGQGARAFF.

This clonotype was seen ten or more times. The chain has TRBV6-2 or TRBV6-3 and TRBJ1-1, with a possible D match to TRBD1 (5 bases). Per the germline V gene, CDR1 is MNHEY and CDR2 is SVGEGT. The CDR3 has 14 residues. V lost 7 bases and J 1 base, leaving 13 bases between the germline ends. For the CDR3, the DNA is TGTGCCAGCAATTTCGACAGTACGAACACTGAAGCTTTCTTT. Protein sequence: CASNFDSTNTEAFF.

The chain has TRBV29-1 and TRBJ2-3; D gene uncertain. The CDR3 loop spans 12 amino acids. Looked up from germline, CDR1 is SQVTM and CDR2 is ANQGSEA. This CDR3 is CSARRSTDTQYF. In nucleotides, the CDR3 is TGCTCCGCACGAAGGAGCACAGATACGCAGTATTTT.

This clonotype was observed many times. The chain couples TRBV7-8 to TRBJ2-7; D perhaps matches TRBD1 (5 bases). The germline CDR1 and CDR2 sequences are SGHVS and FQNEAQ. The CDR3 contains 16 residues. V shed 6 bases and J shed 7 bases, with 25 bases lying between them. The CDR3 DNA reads TGTGCCAGCAGGGCTCGCAGTGAAGGGGTTGGGGCAGAGCAGTACTTC. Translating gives CASRARSEGVGAEQYF. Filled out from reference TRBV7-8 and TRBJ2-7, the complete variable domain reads GAGVSQSPRYKVAKRGQDVALRCDPISGHVSLFWYQQALGQGPEFLTYFQNEAQLDKSGLPSDRFFAERPEGSVSTLKIQRTQQEDSAVYLCASRARSEGVGAEQYFGPGTRLTVT.

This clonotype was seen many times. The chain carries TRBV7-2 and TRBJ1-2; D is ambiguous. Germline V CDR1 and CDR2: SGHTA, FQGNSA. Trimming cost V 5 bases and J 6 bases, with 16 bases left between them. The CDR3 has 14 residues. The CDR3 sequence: CASSPWELGHGYTF. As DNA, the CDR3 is TGTGCCAGCAGCCCCTGGGAATTAGGGCATGGCTACACCTTC.

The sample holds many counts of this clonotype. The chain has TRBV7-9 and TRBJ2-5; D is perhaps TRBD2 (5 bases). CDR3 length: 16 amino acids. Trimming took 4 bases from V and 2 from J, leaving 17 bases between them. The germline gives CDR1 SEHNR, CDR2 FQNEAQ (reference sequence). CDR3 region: CASSSALLGRQETQYF. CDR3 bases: TGTGCCAGCAGCTCGGCGTTATTAGGGAGACAAGAGACCCAGTACTTC.

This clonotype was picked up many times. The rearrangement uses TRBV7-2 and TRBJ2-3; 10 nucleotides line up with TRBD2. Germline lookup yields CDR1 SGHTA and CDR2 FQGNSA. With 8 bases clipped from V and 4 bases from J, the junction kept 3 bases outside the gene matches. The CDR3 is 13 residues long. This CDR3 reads CASGLAGADTQYF. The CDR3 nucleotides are TGTGCCAGCGGGCTAGCGGGGGCAGATACGCAGTATTTT.

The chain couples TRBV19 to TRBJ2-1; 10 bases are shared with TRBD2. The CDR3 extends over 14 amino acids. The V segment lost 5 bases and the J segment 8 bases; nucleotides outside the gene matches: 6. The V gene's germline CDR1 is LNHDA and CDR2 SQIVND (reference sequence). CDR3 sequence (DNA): TGTGCCAGTAGTTTAGCGGGGGGTCAGGATGAGCAGTTCTTC. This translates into CASSLAGGQDEQFF.

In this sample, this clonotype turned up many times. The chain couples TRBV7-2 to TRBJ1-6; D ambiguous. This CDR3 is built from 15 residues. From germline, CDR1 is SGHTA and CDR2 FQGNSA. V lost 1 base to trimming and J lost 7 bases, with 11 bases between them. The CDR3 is CASSLESASNSPLHF. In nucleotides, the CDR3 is TGTGCCAGCAGCTTAGAATCAGCGTCGAATTCACCCCTCCACTTT. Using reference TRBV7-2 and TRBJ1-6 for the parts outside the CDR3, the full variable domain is GAGVSQSPSNKVTEKGKDVELRCDPISGHTALYWYRQSLGQGLEFLIYFQGNSAPDKSGLPSDRFSAERTGGSVSTLTIQRTQQEDSAVYLCASSLESASNSPLHFGNGTRLTVT.

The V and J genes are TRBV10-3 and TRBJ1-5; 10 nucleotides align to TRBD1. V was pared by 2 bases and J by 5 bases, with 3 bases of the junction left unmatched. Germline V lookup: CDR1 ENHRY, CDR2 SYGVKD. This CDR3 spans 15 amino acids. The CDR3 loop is CAISEGTGAHQPQHF. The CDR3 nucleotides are TGTGCCATCAGTGAGGGGACAGGGGCCCATCAGCCCCAGCATTTT.

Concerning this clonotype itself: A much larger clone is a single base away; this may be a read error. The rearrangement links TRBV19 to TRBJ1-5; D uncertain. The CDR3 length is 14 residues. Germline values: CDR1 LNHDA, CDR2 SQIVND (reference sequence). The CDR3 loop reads CVSSISVGPQPQHF. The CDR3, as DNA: TGTGTCAGTAGTATATCAGTCGGGCCTCAGCCCCAGCATTTT.

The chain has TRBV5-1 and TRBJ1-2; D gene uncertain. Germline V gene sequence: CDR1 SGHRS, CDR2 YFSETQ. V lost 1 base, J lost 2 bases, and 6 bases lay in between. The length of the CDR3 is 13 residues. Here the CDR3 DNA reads TGCGCCAGCAGCTTGCAGGAGAACTATGGCTACACCTTC. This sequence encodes CASSLQENYGYTF.

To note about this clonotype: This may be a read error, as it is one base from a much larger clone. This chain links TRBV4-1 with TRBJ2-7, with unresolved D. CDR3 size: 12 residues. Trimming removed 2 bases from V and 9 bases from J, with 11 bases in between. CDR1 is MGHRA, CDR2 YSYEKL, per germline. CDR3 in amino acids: CASSQICLGQYF. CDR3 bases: TGCGCCAGCAGCCAAATCTGCTTAGGGCAGTACTTC.

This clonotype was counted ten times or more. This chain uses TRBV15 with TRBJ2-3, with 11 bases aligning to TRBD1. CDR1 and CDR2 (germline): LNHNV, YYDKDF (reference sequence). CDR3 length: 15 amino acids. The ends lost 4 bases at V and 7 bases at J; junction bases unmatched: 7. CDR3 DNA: TGTGCCACCAGCAAGGGACAGGGGGAAATGAATACGCAGTATTTT. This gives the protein CATSKGQGEMNTQYF.

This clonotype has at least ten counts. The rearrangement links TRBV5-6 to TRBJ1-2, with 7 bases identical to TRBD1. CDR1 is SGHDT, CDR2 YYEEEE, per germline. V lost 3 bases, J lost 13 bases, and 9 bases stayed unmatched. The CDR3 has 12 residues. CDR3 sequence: CASSYTDREVTF. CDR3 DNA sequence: TGTGCCAGCAGCTATACAGACAGGGAAGTCACCTTC.

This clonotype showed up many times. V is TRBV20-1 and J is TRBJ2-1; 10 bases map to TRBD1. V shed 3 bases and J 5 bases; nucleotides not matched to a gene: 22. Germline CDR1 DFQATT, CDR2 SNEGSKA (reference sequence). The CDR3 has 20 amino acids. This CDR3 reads CSARGTGAMGTPLGHNEQFF. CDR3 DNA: TGCAGTGCTAGGGGGACAGGGGCAATGGGGACTCCTTTGGGACACAATGAGCAGTTCTTC.

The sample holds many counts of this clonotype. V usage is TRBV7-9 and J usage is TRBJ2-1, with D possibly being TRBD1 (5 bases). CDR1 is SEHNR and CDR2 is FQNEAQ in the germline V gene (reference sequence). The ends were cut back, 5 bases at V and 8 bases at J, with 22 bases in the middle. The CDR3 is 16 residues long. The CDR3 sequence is CASSPPPGSQGHEQFF. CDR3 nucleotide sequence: TGTGCCAGCAGCCCCCCCCCCGGGTCCCAGGGCCATGAGCAGTTCTTC.

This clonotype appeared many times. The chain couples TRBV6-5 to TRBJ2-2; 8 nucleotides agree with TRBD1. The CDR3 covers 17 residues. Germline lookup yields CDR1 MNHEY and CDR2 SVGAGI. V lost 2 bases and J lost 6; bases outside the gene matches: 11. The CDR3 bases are TGTGCCAGCAGTTACCGGGGACCCGGACAGGGCGCCGGGGAGCTGTTTTTT. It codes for CASSYRGPGQGAGELFF.

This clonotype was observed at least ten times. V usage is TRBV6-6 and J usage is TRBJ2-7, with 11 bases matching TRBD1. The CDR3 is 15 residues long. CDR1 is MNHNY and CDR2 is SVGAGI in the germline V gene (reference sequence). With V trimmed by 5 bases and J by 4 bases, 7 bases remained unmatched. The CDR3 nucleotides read TGTGCCAGCAGTCCGGACAGGGGGCGCGTGTACGAGCAGTACTTC. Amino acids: CASSPDRGRVYEQYF.

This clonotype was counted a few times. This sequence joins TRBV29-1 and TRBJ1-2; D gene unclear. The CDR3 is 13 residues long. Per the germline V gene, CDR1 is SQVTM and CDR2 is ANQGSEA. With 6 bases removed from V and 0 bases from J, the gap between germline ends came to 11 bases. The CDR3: CSVGGSANYGYTF. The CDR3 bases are TGCAGCGTCGGCGGATCAGCTAACTATGGCTACACCTTC.